Following are 5 T cell receptor beta chains from one sample sequenced in a study of pediatric ulcerative colitis (dated by TCRdb to the late 2010s). One to two pinch biopsies were taken from the rectum for research during colonoscopy. The library was prepared using the immunoSEQ multiplex PCR assay. What TCRdb holds here is the immuneACCESS table cut down to in-frame rearrangements. Part of the clones is not present; checked against another copy, under half of the missing clones reflect an unresolved V gene, and the others are unexplained. This sample lists 15,000 to 20,000 clones; roughly four fifths were detected once. Together, the top ten hold around 6.6% of the sample. What was sequenced was gut tissue. Receptors were obtained from a boy aged 10-17 years with moderate ulcerative colitis.

The genes are TRBV5-1 and TRBJ1-2, with TRBD1 as a possible D gene (6 bases). Trimming shortened V by 0 bases and J by 2 bases, and 14 bases separated the two germline ends. Germline V gene data show CDR1 as SGHRS and CDR2 as YFSETQ. The CDR3 has 16 residues. The CDR3 sequence: CASSLDRAALNYGYTF. CDR3 nucleotides: TGCGCCAGCAGCTTGGACAGGGCGGCCCTCAACTATGGCTACACCTTC.

J is TRBJ2-5 and V is TRBV19; D is unresolved. V gave up 5 bases and J gave up 4 bases, with 14 bases separating them. CDR1 and CDR2 (germline): LNHDA, SQIVND (reference sequence). This CDR3 has 14 residues. The CDR3 reads CASSPRHNGETQYF. In DNA, the CDR3 is TGTGCCAGTAGTCCCCGACACAACGGAGAGACCCAGTACTTC.

Only a few counts were recorded for this clone. V is TRBV21-1 and J is TRBJ1-2. TRBV21-1 is annotated as a pseudogene. The CDR3 consists of 22 residues. The CDR3 DNA reads as TGTGCCAGCAGCAAAGTCGAAAGTTACCCGGACCCCTCGCCCTACTCTAACTATGGCTACACCTTC. Residues: CASSKVESYPDPSPYSNYGYTF.

This clone has a single count. The J gene is TRBJ1-3, the V gene TRBV25-1; D is ambiguous. CDR1 MGHDK and CDR2 SYGVNS come from the germline V gene. The V gene lost 8 bases and the J gene lost 10 bases, with 9 bases spanning the gap. The CDR3 covers 10 residues. In nucleotides, the CDR3 is TGTGCCAGCCACGGAGAGACCATATATTTT. Encoded protein: CASHGETIYF. The entire variable domain, with the rest obtained from reference TRBV25-1 and TRBJ1-3, is as follows: EADIYQTPRYLVIGTGKKITLECSQTMGHDKMYWYQQDPGMELHLIHYSYGVNSTEKGDLSSESTVSRIRTEHFPLTLESARPSHTSQYLCASHGETIYFGEGSWLTVV.

The chain uses TRBV6-4 and TRBJ2-3; D is unclear. The V and J ends lost 4 bases and 0 bases respectively, with 8 bases between them. CDR3 size: 14 residues. Looked up from germline, CDR1 is MRHNA and CDR2 is SNTAGT. The CDR3 sequence is CASSALSSTDTQYF. The CDR3 nucleotides read TGTGCCAGCAGTGCCCTCTCTAGCACAGATACGCAGTATTTT.